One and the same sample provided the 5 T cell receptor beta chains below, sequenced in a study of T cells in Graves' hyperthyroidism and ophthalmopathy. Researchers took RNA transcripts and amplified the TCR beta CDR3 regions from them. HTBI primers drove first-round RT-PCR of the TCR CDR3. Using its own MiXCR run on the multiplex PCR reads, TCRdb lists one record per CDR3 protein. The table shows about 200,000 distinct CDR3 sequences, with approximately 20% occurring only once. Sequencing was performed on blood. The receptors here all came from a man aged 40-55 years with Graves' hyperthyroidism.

This CDR3 is CASSRLAGGPGNTIYF. The DNA of the CDR3 is TGTGCCAGCAGCCGACTAGCGGGGGGGCCAGGAAACACCATATATTTT. V usage is TRBV7-9 and J usage is TRBJ1-3; D is possibly TRBD1 (6 bases). The V end lost 5 bases, the J end lost 4 bases, and 18 bases lay between the germline ends. Per germline, CDR1 SEHNR and CDR2 FQNEAQ (reference sequence). The length of the CDR3 is 16 residues.

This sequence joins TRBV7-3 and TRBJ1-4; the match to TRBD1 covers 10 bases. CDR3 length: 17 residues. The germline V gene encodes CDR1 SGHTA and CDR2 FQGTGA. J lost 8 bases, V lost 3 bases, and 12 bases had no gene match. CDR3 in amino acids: CASSLKCEGQGNEKLFF. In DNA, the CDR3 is TGTGCCAGCAGCTTGAAGTGTGAGGGACAGGGGAACGAAAAACTGTTTTTT.

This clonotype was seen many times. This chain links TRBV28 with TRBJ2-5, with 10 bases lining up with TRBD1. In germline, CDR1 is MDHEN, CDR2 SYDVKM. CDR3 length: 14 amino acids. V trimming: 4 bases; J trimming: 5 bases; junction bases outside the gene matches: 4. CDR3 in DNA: TGTGCCAGCAGTTCCCAGACAGGGGGCGAGACCCAGTACTTC. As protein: CASSSQTGGETQYF. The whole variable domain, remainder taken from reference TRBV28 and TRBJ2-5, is DVKVTQSSRYLVKRTGEKVFLECVQDMDHENMFWYRQDPGLGLRLIYFSYDVKMKEKGDIPEGYSVSREKKERFSLILESASTNQTSMYLCASSSQTGGETQYFGPGTRLLVL.

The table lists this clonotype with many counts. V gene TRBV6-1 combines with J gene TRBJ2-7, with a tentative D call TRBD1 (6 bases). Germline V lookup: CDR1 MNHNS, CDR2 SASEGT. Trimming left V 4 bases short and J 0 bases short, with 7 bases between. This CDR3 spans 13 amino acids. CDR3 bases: TGTGCCAGCAGTGGGGGGCTCTCCTACGAGCAGTACTTC. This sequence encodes CASSGGLSYEQYF.

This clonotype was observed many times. This CDR3 reads CAWSVLRSGANVLTF. CDR3 DNA: TGTGCCTGGAGTGTATTGCGCTCTGGGGCCAACGTCCTGACTTTC. V and J are TRBV30 and TRBJ2-6; D remains ambiguous. Germline values: CDR1 GTSNPN, CDR2 SVGIG (reference sequence). CDR3 length: 15 amino acids. V lost 0 bases and J lost 0, with 6 bases in between.